This TCR beta chain was sequenced during a study of blood T cell repertoires in COVID-19. Study in general: COVID-19 samples collected from the United States, Italy and Spain covered acute and convalescent phases. In each case, the material was cDNA or gDNA derived from T cells, B-cell-depleted T cells, or PBMCs.

Clones were sequenced by immunoSEQ multiplex PCR, and TCRdb holds only the in-frame ones, with some missing. This sample yields some 320,000 clones, of which around 85% are seen a single time; under 2% belongs to the top ten. Germline assignment: CDR1 SQVTM and CDR2 ANQGSEA. J gave up 4 bases and V 4 bases, and 4 bases lay outside the gene matches. The CDR3 length is 14 residues. Participant age was roughly 18 to 95 years, and participants resided in 24 US areas. Individuals in the exposed group had encountered a COVID-19 case within 2 weeks preceding study entry. V is TRBV29-1 and J is TRBJ1-5; 10 nucleotides align to TRBD1. The receptor's source is a woman aged 25 to 39 who had been exposed to COVID-19. Specimen: PBMCs or T cells enriched from blood (not recorded which). CDR3 sequence (DNA): TGCAGCGTTGGACCGGGACAGGGGAATCAGCCCCAGCATTTT. It translates to CSVGPGQGNQPQHF.